This T cell receptor beta chain was recorded in a study of blood T cell repertoires in COVID-19. CDR3 length: 11 residues. Germline V lookup: CDR1 KGHSH, CDR2 LQKENI. The V and J ends lost 2 bases and 15 bases respectively, with 11 bases between them. The method was immunoSEQ multiplex PCR; TCRdb's version includes in-frame clones alone and lacks a portion of them. The sample lists 70,000 or so clones; 80% to 90% were seen once. The V and J genes are TRBV18 and TRBJ2-1; perhaps TRBD2 as D (5 bases). The sample taken for sequencing was peripheral blood. This clonotype was obtained from a young woman with acute or convalescent COVID-19. The CDR3 coding sequence is TGTGCCAGCTCACCAGGCGAGGGTCGGTTCTTC. Protein: CASSPGEGRFF.